The next 15 T cell receptor beta chains were all read from a single sample in a study of T-cell reconstitution after alpha-beta-depleted transplantation in children. This sample's TCRbeta library carried unique molecular identifier barcodes. TCRdb itself ran the PCR reads through MiXCR, one entry per CDR3 protein. The repertoire holds about 830,000 distinct CDR3 sequences, roughly 15% seen once, with approximately 5% in the top ten. Sequenced material: PBMCs, mostly from graft donor cells, taken 360 days after TCRalphabeta/CD19-depleted stem cell transplant. These receptors all stem from a male patient aged 10-17 years who had a stem cell transplant for acute lymphoblastic leukemia, so the T cells may come from the graft donor.

The gene calls are TRBV9 and TRBJ2-1, with TRBD2 matching 12 bases. This CDR3 contains 17 residues. CDR1 and CDR2 (germline): SGDLS, YYNGEE. Germline trimming cut 0 bases from V and 5 bases from J; bases unmatched to any gene: 6. The CDR3 is CASSVVPGLAGNNEQFF. CDR3 coding DNA: TGTGCCAGCAGCGTAGTCCCCGGACTAGCGGGAAACAATGAGCAGTTCTTC.

This chain links TRBV7-3 with TRBJ2-1; 12 bases match TRBD2. Looked up from germline, CDR1 is SGHTA and CDR2 is FQGTGA. Germline trimming cut 2 bases from V and 2 bases from J; bases unmatched to any gene: 13. The CDR3 covers 20 residues. The CDR3: CASSLPAGATSGGPYNEQFF. CDR3 coding DNA: TGTGCCAGCAGCTTACCGGCGGGGGCGACTAGCGGGGGACCCTACAATGAGCAGTTCTTC.

This clonotype showed up just a few times. CDR3 sequence (DNA): TGTGCCAGCAGTCCCGGACTAGCGGGACACAGCTACGAGCAGTACTTC. This translates into CASSPGLAGHSYEQYF. The J gene is TRBJ2-7, the V gene TRBV12-3 or TRBV12-4; TRBD2 matches at 12 bases. The CDR3 runs to 16 residues. With V trimmed by 5 bases and J by 3 bases, 8 bases remained unmatched.

This clonotype was found a few times. The V and J genes are TRBV5-6 and TRBJ2-5; D not certain. Germline CDR1 SGHDT, CDR2 YYEEEE. Trimming took off 1 base at V and 1 base at J, with 11 bases between the two ends. The CDR3 is 15 residues long. The CDR3 protein is CASSLRWPFQETQYF. The CDR3, as DNA: TGTGCCAGCAGCTTGAGGTGGCCCTTCCAAGAGACCCAGTACTTC.

About this clonotype itself: Mismatch with germline at one junction end may stem from a read error. The V gene is TRBV20-1, the J gene TRBJ1-1, with unresolved D. This CDR3 is built from 20 residues. Germline lookup yields CDR1 DFQATT and CDR2 SNEGSKA (reference sequence). The CDR3 DNA reads TGCAGTGCCAGAGGCCCCGGGATGAGCAGCAATACCCCGTGGGGCACTGAAGCTTTCTTT. Protein product: CSARGPGMSSNTPWGTEAFF.

The table lists this clonotype with a few counts. The chain joins TRBV7-9 to TRBJ2-1, with D unclear. CDR3 length: 15 amino acids. V was trimmed by 3 bases and J by 4 bases, leaving 13 bases between them. The V gene's germline CDR1 is SEHNR and CDR2 FQNEAQ (reference sequence). In DNA, the CDR3 is TGTGCCAGCAGCTTCCGGGTAGTCGAGTACAATGAGCAGTTCTTC. Translating it yields CASSFRVVEYNEQFF.

V gene TRBV5-1 combines with J gene TRBJ1-5; tentative D call: TRBD1 (6 bases). The CDR3 contains 15 residues. The germline gives CDR1 SGHRS, CDR2 YFSETQ. The V end was cut by 4 bases, the J end by 3 bases, with 14 bases between. CDR3 DNA: TGCGCCAGCAGCCAAACAGGGTCGACCAATCAGCCCCAGCATTTT. Translation: CASSQTGSTNQPQHF.

This clonotype has just a few counts. The chain links TRBV20-1 to TRBJ2-7; 8 nucleotides match TRBD1. This CDR3 has 15 amino acids. Trimming removed 6 bases from V and 2 bases from J; junction bases left unmatched: 12. Germline V gives CDR1 DFQATT, CDR2 SNEGSKA (reference sequence). The CDR3 coding sequence is TGCAGTGCGGTACAGGGGGATAAGCCAACCTACGAGCAGTACTTC. It encodes CSAVQGDKPTYEQYF.

This clonotype was found a few times. The chain recombines TRBV5-1 with TRBJ2-5, with 10 bases aligning to TRBD1. CDR3 length: 16 residues. The V gene's germline CDR1 is SGHRS and CDR2 YFSETQ. J lost 10 bases, V lost 4 bases, and 16 bases had no gene match. The CDR3 DNA reads as TGCGCCAGCAGCGCCTACTCCGGGACAGGGGCCGGAGGCCAGTACTTC. It specifies CASSAYSGTGAGGQYF. Variable domain in full (rest from reference TRBV5-1 and TRBJ2-5): KAGVTQTPRYLIKTRGQQVTLSCSPISGHRSVSWYQQTPGQGLQFLFEYFSETQRNKGNFPGRFSGRQFSNSRSEMNVSTLELGDSALYLCASSAYSGTGAGGQYFGPGTRLLVL.

At least ten counts were recorded for this clonotype. The chain has TRBV27 and TRBJ2-1; 7 bases map to TRBD1. The CDR3 extends over 15 amino acids. Germline V gives CDR1 MNHEY, CDR2 SMNVEV (reference sequence). The V and J ends lost 7 bases and 5 bases, in that order; junction bases with no gene match: 11. In nucleotides, the CDR3 is TGTGCCAGCAACCCGACAGGGAGCTTTGACAATGAGCAGTTCTTC. Encoded protein: CASNPTGSFDNEQFF.

The chain has TRBV12-3 or TRBV12-4 and TRBJ1-5; D gene ambiguous. This CDR3 has 17 residues. V dropped 1 base and J dropped 4 bases, with 17 bases sitting between them. In DNA form, the CDR3 reads TGTGCCAGCAGTTTAGGGCTGGGGTCGATTGGTAATCAGCCCCAGCATTTT. It encodes CASSLGLGSIGNQPQHF.

This clonotype was recorded many times. The rearrangement links TRBV6-2 or TRBV6-3 to TRBJ2-7; 9 nucleotides line up with TRBD2. V lost 8 bases and J lost 2; bases outside the gene matches: 7. CDR1 is MNHEY and CDR2 is SVGEGT in the germline V gene. CDR3 length: 14 residues. The CDR3 protein is CASRGLAPPYEQYF. The CDR3 DNA is TGTGCCAGCCGCGGACTAGCGCCTCCCTACGAGCAGTACTTC.

The chain employs TRBV27 and TRBJ1-1; TRBD1 is a possible D gene (6 bases). Trimming removed 5 bases at V and 0 bases at J, with 13 bases between. The CDR3 runs to 15 residues. Germline assignment: CDR1 MNHEY and CDR2 SMNVEV (reference sequence). The CDR3: CASSPRQDMNTEAFF. The CDR3 DNA reads TGTGCCAGCAGTCCCAGACAGGACATGAACACTGAAGCTTTCTTT.

This clonotype was detected ten times or more. CDR3 DNA sequence: TGTGCCAGCAGCTTGACGTTCGCTAGCGGGGCGCTCTCCTACAATGAGCAGTTCTTC. Protein sequence: CASSLTFASGALSYNEQFF. The chain carries TRBV11-1 and TRBJ2-1; 9 nucleotides line up with TRBD2. V trimming: 3 bases; J trimming: 0 bases; junction bases outside the gene matches: 12. The CDR3 is 19 amino acids. Germline V gene sequence: CDR1 SGHAT, CDR2 FQDESV (reference sequence).

The table lists this clonotype with a few counts. The gene calls are TRBV7-6 and TRBJ2-5; D unclear. The CDR3 covers 15 residues. V lost 4 bases and J 2 bases, leaving 14 bases between the germline ends. Per germline, CDR1 SGHVS and CDR2 FNYEAQ. CDR3 residues: CASSWLGGAQETQYF. The CDR3 DNA follows: TGTGCCAGCAGCTGGTTAGGCGGCGCTCAAGAGACCCAGTACTTC. The full variable domain, with the rest looked up from reference TRBV7-6 and TRBJ2-5, is GAGVSQSPRYKVTKRGQDVALRCDPISGHVSLYWYRQALGQGPEFLTYFNYEAQQDKSGLPNDRFSAERPEGSISTLTIQRTEQRDSAMYRCASSWLGGAQETQYFGPGTRLLVL.